This is a list of T cell receptor beta chains from one sample in a study of T cell changes during pregnancy in multiple sclerosis. The method was immunoSEQ multiplex PCR; TCRdb's version includes in-frame clones alone and lacks a portion of them. This table holds under 50,000 clones, around 91% found once. Here the sequenced sample was CD4+ T cells from peripheral blood mononuclear cells, taken in the second trimester of pregnancy. These receptors all come from a female donor in good health, enrolled as a control in a pregnancy study. The CDR3 runs from the conserved cysteine through the conserved F or W. D genes are given only for firm matches. For some rows the clone size is stated as once, few or many, or as a class when expanded; others skip it.

d_gene,abundance,j_gene,v_gene,CDR3nt,CDR3aa
NA,NA,TRBJ2-7,TRBV7-6,TGTGCCAGCAGCTTAGGCAGAAAACAGTACTTC,CASSLGRKQYF
NA,NA,TRBJ1-2,TRBV29-1,TGCAGCGTTGAAATCCGGGGGGCGGGTGGCTACACCTTC,CSVEIRGAGGYTF
NA,NA,TRBJ2-5,TRBV10-3,TGTGCCATCAGTGTCGGTCAAGAGACCCAGTACTTC,CAISVGQETQYF
NA,NA,TRBJ1-3,TRBV7-9,TGTGCCAGCAGCTTAGATCGAGGGTATATCACTGGAAACACCATATATTTT,CASSLDRGYITGNTIYF
NA,NA,TRBJ2-7,TRBV28,TGTGCCAGCAGTTTGCAGGGACACTACGAGCAGTACTTC,CASSLQGHYEQYF
NA,NA,TRBJ2-7,TRBV6-5,TGTGCCGGTCCCCGCCCCGAGGGTAAATACGAGCAGTACTTC,CAGPRPEGKYEQYF
TRBD1,NA,TRBJ2-2,TRBV6-6,TGTGCCAGCAGCTTACAGGGGGATGGCACCGGGGAGCTGTTTTTT,CASSLQGDGTGELFF
NA,NA,TRBJ1-3,TRBV28,TGTGCCAGTTGGACTATCTCTGGAAACACCATATATTTT,CASWTISGNTIYF
TRBD2,NA,TRBJ2-3,TRBV18,TGTGCCAGCTCACCATATAGCGGGGGCGTAGATACGCAGTATTTT,CASSPYSGGVDTQYF
NA,NA,TRBJ1-6,TRBV2,TGTGCCAGCAGTCCGGGGGGGGGCATGATTTCACCCCTCCACTTT,CASSPGGGMISPLHF
NA,NA,TRBJ1-1,TRBV6-5,TGTGCTACCTCGGGGGAGGTTGGCACTGAAGCTTTCTTT,CATSGEVGTEAFF
NA,NA,TRBJ2-7,TRBV30,TGTGCCTGGAGTAACACTCCGCAGGTTAACGAGCAGTACTTC,CAWSNTPQVNEQYF
TRBD1,NA,TRBJ1-1,TRBV7-6,TGTGCCAGCAGCTTAGAGAGCCGGACAGGAGTCACTGAAGCTTTCTTT,CASSLESRTGVTEAFF
TRBD1,NA,TRBJ1-2,TRBV5-4,TGTGCCAGCAGCCCAGACAGGGATCAGGGCTATGGCTACACCTTC,CASSPDRDQGYGYTF
TRBD1,NA,TRBJ1-2,TRBV6-5,TGTGCCAGCAGTCGGGACAGTAACTATGGCTACACCTTC,CASSRDSNYGYTF
NA,NA,TRBJ1-5,TRBV19,TGTGCCAGTAGTATGCAGGATCAGCCCCAGCATTTT,CASSMQDQPQHF
TRBD2,NA,TRBJ2-3,TRBV9,TGTGCCAGCAAGCGGGGGGCCAGCACAGATACGCAGTATTTT,CASKRGASTDTQYF
NA,NA,TRBJ2-2,TRBV2,TGTGCCAGCAGTGAACAGGGGCAAGTGATCGGGGAGCTGTTTTTT,CASSEQGQVIGELFF
NA,NA,TRBJ2-1,TRBV5-1,TGCGCCAGCAGCTTGAATAGCGTGGCCTACAATGAGCAGTTCTTC,CASSLNSVAYNEQFF
NA,NA,TRBJ2-7,TRBV19,TGTGCCAGTAGTATAGGAGGGTCCTCCTACGAGCAGTACTTC,CASSIGGSSYEQYF
NA,NA,TRBJ2-7,TRBV18,TGTGCCAGCTCACTTAGTGGCGAGCAGTACTTC,CASSLSGEQYF
TRBD1,NA,TRBJ1-4,TRBV7-9,TGTGCCAGCAGCCCAGGGGACAGGCCTAATGAAAAACTGTTTTTT,CASSPGDRPNEKLFF
TRBD1,NA,TRBJ2-7,TRBV27,TGTGCCAGCAGTTTATTGACAGGGGGATCCTACGAGCAGTACTTC,CASSLLTGGSYEQYF
NA,NA,TRBJ1-1,TRBV7-8,TGTGCCAGCAGCTTTCACAGGGAGGGGACTGAAGCTTTCTTT,CASSFHREGTEAFF
NA,once,TRBJ2-2,TRBV15,TGTGCCACCAGCAGAGAATCCCTAAAAGGGGAGGAGCTGTTTTTT,CATSRESLKGEELFF
NA,few,TRBJ1-1,TRBV5-4,TGTGCCAGCAGCCTGGCTCAGGGCACTGAAGCTTTCTTT,CASSLAQGTEAFF
NA,few,TRBJ1-6,TRBV18,TGTGCCAGCTCACCACCCGGAGGGGATAATTCACCCCTCCACTTT,CASSPPGGDNSPLHF
NA,NA,TRBJ1-3,TRBV7-9,TGTGCCAGCAGCTTAGCACAAGGAAACACCATATATTTT,CASSLAQGNTIYF
TRBD1,NA,TRBJ1-6,TRBV2,TGTGCCAGCAGTGAAGCGGGGGACAGGGATGATTCACCCCTCCACTTT,CASSEAGDRDDSPLHF
NA,NA,TRBJ2-6,TRBV6-1,TGTGCCAGCAGTACAGGGTCTGGGGCCAACGTCCTGACTTTC,CASSTGSGANVLTF
TRBD2,NA,TRBJ2-3,TRBV15,TGTGCCACCAGCAGAGATCTTAGCGGGGGATCAGATACGCAGTATTTT,CATSRDLSGGSDTQYF
TRBD1,NA,TRBJ2-3,TRBV5-6,TGTGCCAGCAGCCCCGCCGGGACAGGGGCTACAGATACGCAGTATTTT,CASSPAGTGATDTQYF
NA,NA,TRBJ1-3,TRBV6-5,TGTGCCAGCAGTTTGGGGGGAACTGGAAACACCATATATTTT,CASSLGGTGNTIYF
NA,NA,TRBJ2-2,TRBV7-8,TGTGCCAGCAGCCCATGGGGGGGGCGAGGCACCGGGGAGCTGTTTTTT,CASSPWGGRGTGELFF
NA,NA,TRBJ2-5,TRBV5-6,TGTGCCAGCAGCCCCCGGCCGGGGGTGGAGACCCAGTACTTC,CASSPRPGVETQYF
NA,NA,TRBJ2-7,TRBV7-8,TGTGCCAGCAGCTTAAGCGGCTCCTACGAGCAGTACTTC,CASSLSGSYEQYF
NA,once,TRBJ1-2,TRBV7-2,TGTGCCAGCAGCCCTTGGGGCAGGGCGGGGGAGGACTATGGCTACACCTTC,CASSPWGRAGEDYGYTF
NA,NA,TRBJ1-1,TRBV18,TGTGCCAGCTCACCATTACATATGAACACTGAAGCTTTCTTT,CASSPLHMNTEAFF
NA,NA,TRBJ1-3,TRBV5-1,TGCGCCAGCAGCTTGGGGGCCGTCGGATCTGGAAACACCATATATTTT,CASSLGAVGSGNTIYF
TRBD1,once,TRBJ2-7,TRBV18,TGTGCCAGCTCACTGACAGGGGACCCCTACGAGCAGTACTTC,CASSLTGDPYEQYF
TRBD1,few,TRBJ2-2,TRBV7-2,TGTGCCAGCAGCGGACAGGGGAACACCGGGGAGCTGTTTTTT,CASSGQGNTGELFF
NA,NA,TRBJ1-2,TRBV28,TGTGCCAGCAGTTTGGGACTCCCGCGTAAGACTAACTATGGCTACACCTTC,CASSLGLPRKTNYGYTF
TRBD1,NA,TRBJ1-5,TRBV28,TGTGCCAGCATCATGCTGGGACAGGGGGTTAATCAGCCCCAGCATTTT,CASIMLGQGVNQPQHF
TRBD1,NA,TRBJ2-7,TRBV7-2,TGTGCCAGCAGCCCTAGCCCGGGACAGGCTCACTACGAGCAGTACTTC,CASSPSPGQAHYEQYF
NA,few,TRBJ1-5,TRBV18,TGTGCCAGCTCACCGCCTTTGGTGGGGCTGGATCAGCCCCAGCATTTT,CASSPPLVGLDQPQHF
TRBD2,once,TRBJ2-1,TRBV5-4,TGTGCCAGCAGCTTGGGGGCGGGGGCCTACAATGAGCAGTTCTTC,CASSLGAGAYNEQFF
NA,NA,TRBJ1-5,TRBV6-5,TGTGCCAGCAGGCCCAAAGGGGGTAACTATCAGCCCCAGCATTTT,CASRPKGGNYQPQHF
NA,NA,TRBJ1-5,TRBV27,TGTGCCAGCAGTTTGAGAGGGAAGTCTAGCAATCAGCCCCAGCATTTT,CASSLRGKSSNQPQHF
TRBD1,NA,TRBJ1-6,TRBV7-2,TGTGCCAGCAGCTTAGAGGGACAGGGGGTTTCACCCCTCCACTTT,CASSLEGQGVSPLHF
TRBD1,once,TRBJ1-5,TRBV7-2,TGTGCCAGCAGCTCTGGACAGGGTCTCCAGCCCCAGCATTTT,CASSSGQGLQPQHF
NA,NA,TRBJ1-1,TRBV2,TGTGCCGGTTCGATCGACGCGGACACTGAAGCTTTCTTT,CAGSIDADTEAFF
TRBD1,NA,TRBJ2-3,TRBV2,TGTGCCAGCAGAAGGACAGGGAGCACAGATACGCAGTATTTT,CASRRTGSTDTQYF
TRBD2,NA,TRBJ2-1,TRBV11-2,TGTGCCAGCAGCTTGGGGGGGTTAGATGAGCAGTTCTTC,CASSLGGLDEQFF
NA,NA,TRBJ1-2,TRBV7-7,TGTGCTAGCAGCTCGGACAGTTCGGACTATGGCTACACCTTC,CASSSDSSDYGYTF
NA,NA,TRBJ2-7,TRBV6-1,NA,CASILDSSYEQYF
TRBD2,NA,TRBJ2-1,TRBV11-2,TGTGCCAGCAGCTTAGAGCGGGGGGCCTACAATGAGCAGTTCTTC,CASSLERGAYNEQFF
NA,NA,TRBJ2-5,TRBV9,TGTGCCAGCAGCAAGGGGTGGGGAGAGACCCAGTACTTC,CASSKGWGETQYF
NA,NA,TRBJ2-1,TRBV15,TGTGCCACCAGATTTCCGGGACTCCACCATCAGTTCTTC,CATRFPGLHHQFF
NA,NA,TRBJ2-1,TRBV5-6,TGTGCCAGCAGCCTTGCGGAATACTACAATGAGCAGTTCTTC,CASSLAEYYNEQFF
TRBD1,NA,TRBJ2-7,TRBV7-2,TGTGCCAGCAGCTTGGGGGGACAGGGTGGCTCCGAGCAGTACTTC,CASSLGGQGGSEQYF